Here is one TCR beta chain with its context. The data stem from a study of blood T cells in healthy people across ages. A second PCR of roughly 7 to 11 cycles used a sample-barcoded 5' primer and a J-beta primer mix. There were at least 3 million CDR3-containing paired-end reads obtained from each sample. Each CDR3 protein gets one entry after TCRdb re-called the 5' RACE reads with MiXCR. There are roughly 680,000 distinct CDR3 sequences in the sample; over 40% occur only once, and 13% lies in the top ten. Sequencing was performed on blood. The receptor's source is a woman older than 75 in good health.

Written as DNA, the CDR3 is TGTGCCAGCAGTGAATCACCCCCGACTAGGACCAATGAGCAGTTCTTC. Its translation: CASSESPPTRTNEQFF. The chain employs TRBV25-1 and TRBJ2-1; TRBD2 might be the D (6 bases). Germline CDR1 and CDR2: MGHDK and SYGVNS. The CDR3 is 16 amino acids. Trimming cost V 1 base and J 6 bases, with 16 bases left between them.